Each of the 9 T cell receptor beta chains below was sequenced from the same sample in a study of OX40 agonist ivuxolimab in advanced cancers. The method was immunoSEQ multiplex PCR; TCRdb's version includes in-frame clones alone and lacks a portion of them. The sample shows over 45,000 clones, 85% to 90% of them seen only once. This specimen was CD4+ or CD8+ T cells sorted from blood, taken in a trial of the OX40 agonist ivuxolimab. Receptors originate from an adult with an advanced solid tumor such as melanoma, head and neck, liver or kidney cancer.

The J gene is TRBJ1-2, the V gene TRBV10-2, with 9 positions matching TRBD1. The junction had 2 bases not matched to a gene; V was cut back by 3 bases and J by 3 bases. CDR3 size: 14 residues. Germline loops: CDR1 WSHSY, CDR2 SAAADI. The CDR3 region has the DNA TGCGCCAGCAGTGAACAGGGGGCGGACTATGGCTACACCTTC. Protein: CASSEQGADYGYTF.

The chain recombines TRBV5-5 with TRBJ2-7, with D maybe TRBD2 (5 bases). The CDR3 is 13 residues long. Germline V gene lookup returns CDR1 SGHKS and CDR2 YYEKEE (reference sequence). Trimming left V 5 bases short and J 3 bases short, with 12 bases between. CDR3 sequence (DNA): TGTGCCAGCAGACTGACTAACCTCTACGAGCAGTACTTC. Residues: CASRLTNLYEQYF.

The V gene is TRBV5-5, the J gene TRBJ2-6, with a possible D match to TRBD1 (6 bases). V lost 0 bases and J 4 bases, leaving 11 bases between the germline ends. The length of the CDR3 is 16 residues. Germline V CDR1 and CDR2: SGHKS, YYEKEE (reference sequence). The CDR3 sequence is CASSLVQGSGANVLTF. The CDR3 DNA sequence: TGTGCCAGCAGCTTGGTTCAGGGGTCCGGGGCCAACGTCCTGACTTTC.

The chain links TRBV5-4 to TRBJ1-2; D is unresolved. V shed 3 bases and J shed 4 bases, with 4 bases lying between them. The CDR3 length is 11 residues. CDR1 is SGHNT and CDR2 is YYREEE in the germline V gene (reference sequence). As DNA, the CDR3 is TGTGCCAGCAGCTCCTTCTATGGCTACACCTTC. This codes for CASSSFYGYTF.

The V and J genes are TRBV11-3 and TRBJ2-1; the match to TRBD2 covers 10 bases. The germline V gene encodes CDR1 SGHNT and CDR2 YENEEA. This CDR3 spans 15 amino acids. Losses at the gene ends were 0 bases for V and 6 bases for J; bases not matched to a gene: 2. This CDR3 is CASSLDQRGGNEQFF. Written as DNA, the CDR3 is TGTGCCAGCAGCTTAGATCAGCGGGGGGGCAATGAGCAGTTCTTC.

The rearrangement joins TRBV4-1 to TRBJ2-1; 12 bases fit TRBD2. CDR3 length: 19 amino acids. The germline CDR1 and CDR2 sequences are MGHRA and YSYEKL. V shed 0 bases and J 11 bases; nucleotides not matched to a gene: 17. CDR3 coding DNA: TGCGCCAGCAGCCAAGATCCCCCGTGGGCTAGCGGGGGGGTGGGAAAGCAGTTCTTC. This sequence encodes CASSQDPPWASGGVGKQFF.

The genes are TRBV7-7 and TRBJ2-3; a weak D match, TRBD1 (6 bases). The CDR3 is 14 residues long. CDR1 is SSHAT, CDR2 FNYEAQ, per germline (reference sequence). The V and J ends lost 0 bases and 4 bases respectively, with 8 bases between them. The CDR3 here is CASSLAAGADTQYF. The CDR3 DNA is TGTGCCAGCAGCTTAGCTGCAGGGGCAGATACGCAGTATTTT.

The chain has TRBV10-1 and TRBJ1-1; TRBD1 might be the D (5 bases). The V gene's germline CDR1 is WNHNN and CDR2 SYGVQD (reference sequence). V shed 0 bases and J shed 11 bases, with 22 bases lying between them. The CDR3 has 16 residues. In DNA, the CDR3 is TGCGCCAGCAGTGAGTCGACTCGGATGGGACCCCCAGGGGCTTTCTTT. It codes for CASSESTRMGPPGAFF.

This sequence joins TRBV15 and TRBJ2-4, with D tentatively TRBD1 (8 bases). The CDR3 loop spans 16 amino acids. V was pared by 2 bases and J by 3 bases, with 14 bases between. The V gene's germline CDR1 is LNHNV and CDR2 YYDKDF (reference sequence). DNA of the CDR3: TGTGCCACCAGCAGACACAGGGGGGAGGGCAAAAACATTCAGTACTTC. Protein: CATSRHRGEGKNIQYF.